Detailed here is one T cell receptor beta chain. The antigen remains unidentified. Trimming took 3 bases from V and 7 from J, leaving 12 bases between them. This CDR3 has 13 amino acids. Germline V gene sequence: CDR1 KGHSH, CDR2 LQKENI. The data derive from a study of vaccination effects on CD4 cells after COVID-19. Sequencing used immunoSEQ multiplex PCR; TCRdb keeps in-frame clones, though not all of them. Of about 20,000 clones listed, 60% to 80% are singletons. General study results and limits: Missing from the study were early post-infection timepoints, and its convalescent patients were few.

Peptide-pool stimulation followed by sequencing identified expanded antigen-specific CD4+ clonotypes in the ViraFEST assay. On approximately day 9 of culture, CD4+ T cells were separated out. SARS-CoV-2 infected the person between March and December 2020, as confirmed by PCR. IL-2 medium was substituted for half the medium on days 3 and 7. This chain joins TRBV18 and TRBJ1-2; weak D call: TRBD1 (5 bases). The specimen was CD4+ T cells from PBMCs cultured with SARS-CoV-2 spike peptides, collected before COVID-19 vaccination. The source of this sequence is a human donor who had a prior SARS-CoV-2 infection. In nucleotides, the CDR3 is TGTGCCAGCTCACCTCCCACGGGGGGTGGCTACACCTTC. It translates to CASSPPTGGGYTF.